Here is one TCR beta chain with its context. CDR3 length equals 17 residues. Per the germline V gene, CDR1 is SGHNT and CDR2 is YENEEA. The ends lost 1 base at V and 3 bases at J; junction bases unmatched: 7. Only in-frame clones appear in the TCRdb table, and some are missing; sequencing was by immunoSEQ multiplex PCR. In the table there are more than 400,000 clones, roughly 88% of which are singletons. The sample is drawn from a study of blood T cell repertoires in COVID-19. Participants were aged about 18 to 90 years, lived in 24 US areas, and enrolled virtually. The sample was PBMCs or T cells enriched from blood (not recorded which). The J gene is TRBJ2-3, the V gene TRBV11-3; 10 positions match TRBD2. The clonotype was recovered from a man aged 18 to 30 who had recovered from COVID-19. CDR3 protein: CASSLGQRGGLTDTQYF. DNA of the CDR3: TGTGCCAGCAGCTTAGGCCAGCGGGGGGGCCTGACAGATACGCAGTATTTT.